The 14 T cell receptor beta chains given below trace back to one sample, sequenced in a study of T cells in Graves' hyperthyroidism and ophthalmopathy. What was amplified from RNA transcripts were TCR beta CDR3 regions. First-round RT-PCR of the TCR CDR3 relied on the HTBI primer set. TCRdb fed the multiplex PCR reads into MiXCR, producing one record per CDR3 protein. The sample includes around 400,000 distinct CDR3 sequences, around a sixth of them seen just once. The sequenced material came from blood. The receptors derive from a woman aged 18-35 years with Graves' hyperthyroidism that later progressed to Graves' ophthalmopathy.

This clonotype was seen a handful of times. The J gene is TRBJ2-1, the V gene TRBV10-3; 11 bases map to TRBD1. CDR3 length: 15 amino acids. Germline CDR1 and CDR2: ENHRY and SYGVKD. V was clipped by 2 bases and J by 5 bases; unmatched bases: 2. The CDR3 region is CAISEGQGANNEQFF. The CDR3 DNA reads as TGTGCCATCAGTGAGGGACAGGGGGCGAACAATGAGCAGTTCTTC.

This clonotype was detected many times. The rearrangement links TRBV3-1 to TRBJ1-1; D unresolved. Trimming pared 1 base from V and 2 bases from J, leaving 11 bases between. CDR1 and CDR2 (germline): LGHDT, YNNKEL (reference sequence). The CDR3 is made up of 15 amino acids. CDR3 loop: CASSQADGVNTEAFF. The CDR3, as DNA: TGTGCCAGCAGCCAAGCGGACGGTGTTAACACTGAAGCTTTCTTT.

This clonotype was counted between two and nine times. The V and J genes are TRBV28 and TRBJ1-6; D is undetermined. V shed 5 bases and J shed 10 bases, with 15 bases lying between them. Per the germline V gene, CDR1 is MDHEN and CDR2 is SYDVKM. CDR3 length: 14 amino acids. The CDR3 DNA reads TGTGCCAGCAGTGAAAAAACAACAGCGTCACCCCTCCACTTT. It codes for CASSEKTTASPLHF.

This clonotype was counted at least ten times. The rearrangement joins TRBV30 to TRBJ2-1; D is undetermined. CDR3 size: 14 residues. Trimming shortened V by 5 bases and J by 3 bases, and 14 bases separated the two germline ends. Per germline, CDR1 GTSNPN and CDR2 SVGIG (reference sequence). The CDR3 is CAWEPVGRYNEQFF. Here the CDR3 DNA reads TGTGCCTGGGAGCCCGTAGGACGCTACAATGAGCAGTTCTTC.

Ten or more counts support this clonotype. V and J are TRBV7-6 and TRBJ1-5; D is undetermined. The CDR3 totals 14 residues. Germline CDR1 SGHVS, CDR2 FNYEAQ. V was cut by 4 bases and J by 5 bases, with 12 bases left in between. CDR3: CASSSSTSYQPQHF. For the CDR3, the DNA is TGTGCCAGCAGCTCCTCGACAAGTTATCAGCCCCAGCATTTT.

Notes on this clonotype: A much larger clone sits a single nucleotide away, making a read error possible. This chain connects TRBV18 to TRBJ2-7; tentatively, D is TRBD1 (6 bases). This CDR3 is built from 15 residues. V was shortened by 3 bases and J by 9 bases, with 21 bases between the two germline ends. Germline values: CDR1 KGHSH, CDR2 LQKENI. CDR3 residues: CASSPEGTGSHGQYF. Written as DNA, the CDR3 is TGTGCCAGCTCACCGGAAGGAACAGGGAGCCACGGGCAGTACTTC.

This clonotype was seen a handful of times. CDR3 sequence reads: CASSYQRAGQETQYF. CDR3 nucleotides: TGTGCCAGCAGTTACCAGCGAGCAGGTCAAGAGACCCAGTACTTC. V and J are TRBV6-5 and TRBJ2-5, with no clear D. Per germline, CDR1 MNHEY and CDR2 SVGAGI. The length of the CDR3 is 15 residues. Trimming took off 2 bases at V and 2 bases at J, with 12 bases between the two ends.

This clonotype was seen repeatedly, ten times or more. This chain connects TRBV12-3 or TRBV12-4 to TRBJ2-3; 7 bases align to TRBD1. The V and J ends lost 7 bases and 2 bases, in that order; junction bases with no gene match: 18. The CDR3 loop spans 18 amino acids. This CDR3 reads CASTSRGLLGTDTDTQYF. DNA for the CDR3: TGTGCCAGCACCTCAAGAGGATTGCTCGGGACAGACACAGATACGCAGTATTTT.

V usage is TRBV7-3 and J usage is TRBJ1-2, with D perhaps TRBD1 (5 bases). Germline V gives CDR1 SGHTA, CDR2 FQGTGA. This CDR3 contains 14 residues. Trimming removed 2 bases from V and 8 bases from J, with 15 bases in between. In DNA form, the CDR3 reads TGTGCCAGCAGCTTAGAAGCAGGGATGGAGGGCTACACCTTC. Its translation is CASSLEAGMEGYTF. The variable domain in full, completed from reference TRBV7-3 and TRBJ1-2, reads GAGVSQTPSNKVTEKGKYVELRCDPISGHTALYWYRQSLGQGPEFLIYFQGTGAADDSGLPNDRFFAVRPEGSVSTLKIQRTERGDSAVYLCASSLEAGMEGYTFGSGTRLTVV.

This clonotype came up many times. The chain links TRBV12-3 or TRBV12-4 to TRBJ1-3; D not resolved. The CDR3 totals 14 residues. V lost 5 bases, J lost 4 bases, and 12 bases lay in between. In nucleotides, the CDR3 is TGTGCCAGCAGTCTTCAGGCGCGAGGAAACACCATATATTTT. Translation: CASSLQARGNTIYF.

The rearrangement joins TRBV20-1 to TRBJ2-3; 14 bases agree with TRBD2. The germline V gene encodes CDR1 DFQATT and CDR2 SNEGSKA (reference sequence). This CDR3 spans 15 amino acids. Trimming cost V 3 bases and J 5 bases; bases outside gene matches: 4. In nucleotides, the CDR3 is TGCAGTGCTAGGGGACTAGCGGGAGTCGTAGATACGCAGTATTTT. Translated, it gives CSARGLAGVVDTQYF.

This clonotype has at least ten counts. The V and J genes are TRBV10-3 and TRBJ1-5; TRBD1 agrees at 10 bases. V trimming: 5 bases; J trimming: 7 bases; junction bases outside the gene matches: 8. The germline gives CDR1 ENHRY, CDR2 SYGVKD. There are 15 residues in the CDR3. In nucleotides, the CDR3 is TGTGCCATCAGTCCGGGACAGGGGATCGGACAGCCCCAGCATTTT. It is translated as CAISPGQGIGQPQHF.

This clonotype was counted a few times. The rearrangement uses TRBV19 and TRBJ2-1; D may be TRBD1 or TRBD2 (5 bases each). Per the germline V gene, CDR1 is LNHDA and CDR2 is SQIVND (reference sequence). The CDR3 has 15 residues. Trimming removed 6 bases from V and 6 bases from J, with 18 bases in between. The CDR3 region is CASRTGVRGGNEQFF. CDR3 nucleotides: TGTGCCAGTAGAACTGGGGTTCGTGGGGGCAATGAGCAGTTCTTC.

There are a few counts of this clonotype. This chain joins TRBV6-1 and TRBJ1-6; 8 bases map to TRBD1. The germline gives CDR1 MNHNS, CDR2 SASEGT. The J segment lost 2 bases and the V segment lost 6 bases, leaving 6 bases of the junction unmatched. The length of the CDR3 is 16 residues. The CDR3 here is CASRMDREAYNSPLHF. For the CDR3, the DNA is TGTGCCAGCAGAATGGACAGGGAGGCCTATAATTCACCCCTCCACTTT.